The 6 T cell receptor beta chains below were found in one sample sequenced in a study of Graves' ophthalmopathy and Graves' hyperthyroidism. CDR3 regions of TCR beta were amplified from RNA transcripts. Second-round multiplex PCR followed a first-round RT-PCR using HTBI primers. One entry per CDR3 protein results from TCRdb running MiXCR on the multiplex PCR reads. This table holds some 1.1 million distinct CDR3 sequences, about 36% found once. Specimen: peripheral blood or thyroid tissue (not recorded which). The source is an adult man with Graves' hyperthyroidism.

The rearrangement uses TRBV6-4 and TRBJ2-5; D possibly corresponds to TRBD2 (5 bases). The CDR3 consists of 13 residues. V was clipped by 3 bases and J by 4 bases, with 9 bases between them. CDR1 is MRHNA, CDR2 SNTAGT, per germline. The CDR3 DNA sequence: TGTGCCAGCAGTGAAATAGAGGGAGAGACCCAGTACTTC. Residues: CASSEIEGETQYF.

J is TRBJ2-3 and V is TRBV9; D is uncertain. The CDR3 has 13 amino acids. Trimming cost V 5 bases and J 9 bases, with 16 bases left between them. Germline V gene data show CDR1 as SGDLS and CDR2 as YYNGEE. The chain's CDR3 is CASRDEPGRTQYF. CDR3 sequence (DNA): TGTGCCAGCAGAGACGAACCCGGTCGCACGCAGTATTTT. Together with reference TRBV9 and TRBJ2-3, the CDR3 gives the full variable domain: DSGVTQTPKHLITATGQRVTLRCSPRSGDLSVYWYQQSLDQGLQFLIQYYNGEERAKGNILERFSAQQFPDLHSELNLSSLELGDSALYFCASRDEPGRTQYFGPGTRLTVL.

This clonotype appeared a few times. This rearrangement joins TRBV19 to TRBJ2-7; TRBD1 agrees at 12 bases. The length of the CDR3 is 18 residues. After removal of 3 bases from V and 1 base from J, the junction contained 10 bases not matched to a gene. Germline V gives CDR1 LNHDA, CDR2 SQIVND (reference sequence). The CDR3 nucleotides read TGTGCCAGTAGTATTGCCGGGACAGGGGGCTATATTTCCTACGAGCAGTACTTC. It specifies CASSIAGTGGYISYEQYF.

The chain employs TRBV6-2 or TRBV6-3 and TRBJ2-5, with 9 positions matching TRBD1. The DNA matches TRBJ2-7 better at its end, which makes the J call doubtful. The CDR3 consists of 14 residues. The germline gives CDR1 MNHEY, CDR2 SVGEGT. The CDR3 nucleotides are TGTGCCAGCAGTTACTTGACAGGGGGTTACGAGCAGTACTTC. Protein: CASSYLTGGYEQYF.

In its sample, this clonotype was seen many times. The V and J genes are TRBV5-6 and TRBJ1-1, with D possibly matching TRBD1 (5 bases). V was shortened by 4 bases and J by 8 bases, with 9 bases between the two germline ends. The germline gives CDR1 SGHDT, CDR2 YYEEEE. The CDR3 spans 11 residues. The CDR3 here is CASSKDIEAFF. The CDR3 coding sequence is TGTGCCAGCAGCAAGGACATCGAAGCTTTCTTT.

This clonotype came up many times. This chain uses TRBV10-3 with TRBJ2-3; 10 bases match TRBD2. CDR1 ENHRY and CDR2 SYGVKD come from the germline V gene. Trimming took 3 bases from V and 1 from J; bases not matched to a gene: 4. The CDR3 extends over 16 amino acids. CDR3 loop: CAISDPTSGGTDTQYF. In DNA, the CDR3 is TGTGCCATCAGTGATCCAACTAGCGGGGGCACAGATACGCAGTATTTT.